The rows below give T cell receptor beta chains drawn from one sample of a study of long-term antiretroviral therapy in people with HIV. Here immunoSEQ multiplex PCR was the method, and the copy in TCRdb shows in-frame clones only, minus some. The data contain about 26,000 clones, about 81% of them singletons. This sample comprised unsorted PBMCs, obtained 2.9 years after starting antiretroviral therapy. These receptors were taken from a man in his fifties with HIV. Each CDR3 is given with its conserved first and last residue. The D gene is left open where the match is weak. Size tells how often a clone was seen (once, few, many) or the class of an expanded clone, and some rows leave it out.

v_gene	j_gene	abundance	d_gene	CDR3aa	CDR3nt
TRBV5-4	TRBJ1-1	once	TRBD1	CASSPRTGDTEAFF	TGTGCCAGCAGTCCCCGGACAGGGGACACTGAAGCTTTCTTT
TRBV4-2	TRBJ1-6	-	TRBD1	CASSPGTVDSPLHF	TGTGCCAGCAGCCCCGGGACAGTAGATTCACCCCTCCACTTT
TRBV5-1	TRBJ1-4	once	-	CASSLTVATNEKLFF	TGCGCCAGCAGCCTGACAGTCGCAACTAATGAAAAACTGTTTTTT
TRBV15	TRBJ2-7	few	TRBD1	CATSRATGGKEQYF	TGTGCCACCAGCAGAGCGACAGGGGGTAAAGAGCAGTACTTC
TRBV6-5	TRBJ2-2	-	-	CASSYGTLANTGELFF	TGTGCCAGCAGTTACGGTACCCTAGCGAACACCGGGGAGCTGTTTTTT
TRBV30	TRBJ1-1	-	TRBD1	CAWSVQGSGKETFF	TGTGCCTGGAGTGTACAGGGGTCAGGGAAGGAAACTTTCTTT
TRBV5-1	TRBJ2-7	-	TRBD1	CASSTERGTVNAEQYF	TGCGCCAGCAGCACGGAAAGGGGGACAGTCAACGCCGAGCAGTACTTC
TRBV15	TRBJ2-7	-	TRBD1	CATTESGPDRGDEQYF	TGTGCCACCACCGAATCGGGGCCGGACAGGGGGGACGAGCAGTACTTC
TRBV19	TRBJ2-6	once	-	CGSGANVLTF	TGTGGCTCTGGGGCCAACGTCCTGACTTTC
TRBV5-1	TRBJ2-3	-	-	CASSLSPGMGNTQYF	TGCGCCAGCAGCTTGTCTCCAGGGATGGGGAATACGCAGTATTTT
TRBV29-1	TRBJ2-2	few	-	CSVSATGELFF	TGCAGCGTTTCAGCGACCGGGGAGCTGTTTTTT
TRBV21-1	TRBJ1-3	-	-	CASSKGAGLGNTIYF	TGTGCCAGCAGCAAAGGTGCCGGCCTTGGAAACACCATATATTTT
TRBV7-8	TRBJ2-1	once	-	CASSVQLIAFWEQFF	TGTGCCAGCAGCGTTCAGCTAATAGCGTTTTGGGAGCAGTTCTTC
TRBV7-9	TRBJ1-1	-	-	CASSFPRTDSNTEAFF	TGTGCCAGCAGCTTTCCAAGAACCGACAGCAACACTGAAGCTTTCTTT
TRBV28	TRBJ2-7	-	-	CASSLFQGKNEQYF	TGTGCCAGCAGTTTGTTCCAGGGTAAAAACGAGCAGTACTTC
TRBV10-2	TRBJ2-1	-	-	CASSPFGRPNSYNEQFF	TGCGCCAGCAGCCCTTTTGGCAGACCAAATAGTTACAATGAGCAGTTCTTC
TRBV5-4	TRBJ2-1	-	TRBD2	CASSFLTSGGAGEQFF	TGTGCCAGCAGCTTCCTGACTAGCGGGGGGGCGGGTGAGCAGTTCTTC
TRBV7-9	TRBJ1-1	-	-	CASNPPVNTEAFF	TGTGCCAGCAACCCACCTGTGAACACTGAAGCTTTCTTT
TRBV28	TRBJ1-5	-	-	CASSPQRGAGGNQPQHF	TGTGCCAGCAGTCCCCAGAGGGGGGCCGGGGGCAATCAGCCCCAGCATTTT
TRBV5-1	TRBJ2-7	few	TRBD2	CASSLEPGGVYEQYF	TGCGCCAGCAGCTTGGAGCCGGGAGGGGTCTACGAGCAGTACTTC
TRBV5-1	TRBJ1-4	-	TRBD1	CASTSGQGEKLFF	TGCGCCAGCACATCCGGACAGGGGGAAAAACTGTTTTTT
TRBV5-8	TRBJ1-2	once	-	CASSFGVLNYGYTF	TGTGCCAGCAGCTTCGGGGTATTGAACTATGGCTACACCTTC
TRBV15	TRBJ1-4	-	-	CATSRAYLERKLFF	TGTGCCACCAGCAGAGCGTATTTAGAACGAAAACTGTTTTTT
TRBV7-2	TRBJ2-3	-	TRBD2	CASSPGRGRGGTDTQYF	TGTGCCAGCAGTCCGGGTCGGGGTCGGGGGGGCACAGATACGCAGTATTTT
TRBV4-1	TRBJ1-2	-	-	CASSHPATNGGYTF	TGCGCCAGCAGCCACCCGGCCACGAACGGAGGCTACACCTTC
TRBV28	TRBJ2-3	-	-	CASLVGTGLDTQYF	TGTGCCAGCCTTGTCGGTACAGGGTTGGATACGCAGTATTTT
TRBV7-9	TRBJ2-7	-	-	CASSLQGGPYEQYF	TGTGCCAGCAGCTTACAGGGGGGCCCCTACGAGCAGTACTTC
TRBV7-2	TRBJ2-1	once	TRBD2	CASSPQRGGYNEQFF	TGTGCCAGCAGCCCCCAGCGGGGGGGGTACAATGAGCAGTTCTTC
TRBV7-9	TRBJ2-5	-	-	CASSSHLETQYF	TGTGCCAGCAGCTCCCACTTGGAGACCCAGTACTTC
TRBV16	TRBJ2-7	-	-	CASSQPGTYEQYF	TGTGCCAGCAGCCAACCAGGGACCTACGAGCAGTACTTC
TRBV28	TRBJ2-3	-	-	CASSFPRRGLTDTQYF	TGTGCCAGCAGTTTCCCGCGGAGGGGGTTAACAGATACGCAGTATTTT
TRBV7-3	TRBJ2-1	-	TRBD2	CASTPGGRSNEQFF	TGTGCCAGCACTCCGGGGGGGCGTTCGAATGAGCAGTTCTTC
TRBV19	TRBJ1-1	-	-	CASSIVPASTEAFF	TGTGCCAGTAGTATAGTCCCCGCATCCACTGAAGCTTTCTTT